A single count supports the clone carrying this T cell receptor beta chain. What it binds is not known. The data derive from a study of T cell responses to AZD1222 COVID-19 vaccine. Study summary: Second-dose schedules of about 4 or about 12 weeks were combined. Whole-study results and caveats: Increases in Spike-specific TCR breadth and depth were seen after two AZD1222 doses. The donors showed a predominance of white British ancestry and of females, with possible underestimation of clonal diversity.

This CDR3 is built from 16 residues. Germline V gene lookup returns CDR1 KGHSH and CDR2 LQKENI. J lost 2 bases, V lost 3 bases, and 5 bases had no gene match. Here immunoSEQ multiplex PCR was the method, and the copy in TCRdb shows in-frame clones only, minus some. The sample has around 180,000 clones, about nine tenths seen once. Sequenced material: peripheral blood, taken on day 0 of AZD1222 vaccination. The source is an adult in good health. The V and J genes are TRBV18 and TRBJ1-3; TRBD1 aligns across 9 bases. CDR3 residues: CASSPGTGFAGNTIYF. The CDR3 DNA follows: TGTGCCAGCTCACCGGGGACAGGGTTTGCTGGAAACACCATATATTTT.